This TCR beta chain was identified during a study of T cells after posttransplantation cyclophosphamide (dated by TCRdb to about 2016). Regarding the research as a whole: Using TRB sequencing, the study followed how the T cell repertoire rebuilt after myeloablative bone marrow transplantation with posttransplantation cyclophosphamide given as GVHD prophylaxis. Samples from around 40 PTCy-treated patients and 15 to 20 related bone marrow donors of those patients were subjected to antigen receptor sequencing. Blood from every one of the approximately 33 PTCy patients who had 1-year posttransplant specimens underwent TRB sequencing. In 3 patients, up to 3 additional blood samples taken between 2 and 5.2 years after transplant also underwent TRB sequencing, as did pretransplant blood from a handful of patients. TRA and TRB clonality were tightly correlated in roughly ten samples, so subsequent TCR analyses focused on TRB only. Public TRB sequences were queried against a database of over 3,500 sequences associated with responses to pathogens, tumor antigens, self-antigens and alloantigens. Broader findings and caveats from the paper: Across a few dozen patients, TRB clonality was highly associated with recipient CMV seropositivity and CMV reactivation, and diversity in PTCy patients was similar to diversity in CNI/methotrexate controls. Donor-recipient similarity was low at 1-2 months but rose over the first year, and later blood repertoires were often dominated by donor CD8+ memory clones. The TRB repertoires of T cells infiltrating skin or the GI tract showed only limited overlap with the TRB repertoires found in blood.

This clone was seen ten or more times. Its antigen is still unknown. No much larger clone exists at a distance of one base, and base qualities are not known. TRB sequencing was run on genomic DNA with either the immunoSEQ assay at survey resolution or the hsTCRB kit. The study's processing was this. The immunoSEQ software handled the initial read processing, while the LymphoSeq R package was used for the repertoire analyses. Clonality was calculated as 1 minus normalized Shannon entropy, and the Gini coefficient was also calculated for each TRB dataset. Phenotypes of unsorted samples were inferred by mapping TRB sequences from sorted subsets of the recipient or donor onto the same recipient's unsorted samples. TCRdb mirrors the immuneACCESS table, restricted to in-frame sequences. Some clones are absent from its copies; in checked studies, under half trace to an unresolved V gene, and the reason for the others is unknown. The V and J calls and clone size come from that table; D and trimming were worked out from the DNA. For this sample the table reports some 23,000 clones, with no clone seen just once. About 4.5% of the sample lies in the top ten.

Peripheral blood samples were provided by related bone marrow donors on the day of marrow donation. Peripheral blood and bone marrow mononuclear cells were isolated by Ficoll-Hypaque density centrifugation and cryopreserved. The origin of this receptor is a woman in her forties or fifties in good health, CMV-negative, and a related stem cell transplant donor. Sample: PBMCs.

Read as DNA, the sequence is TGTGCCAGTAGTGAACGGGGGGGGGTAAACACAGATACGCAGTATTTT. It specifies CASSERGGVNTDTQYF. Rearrangement joined TRBV19 to TRBJ2-3; TRBD2 matches 8 bases in the middle. CDR1 and CDR2, looked up from the germline V gene (reference sequence), are LNHDA and SQIVND. The germline V end is reduced by 5 bases and the J end by 2 bases; junction bases left unmatched: 9. CDR3 length: 16 amino acids, cysteine to phenylalanine. Here the CDR3 DNA is all that survives: 48 bases in frame from base 1.